The 25 T cell receptor beta chains given below trace back to one sample, sequenced in a study of control samples from healthy donors and cancer patients. Clones were read by immunoSEQ multiplex PCR, and TCRdb kept only the in-frame ones, dropping some. The data show some 65,000 clones, with 84% seen just once and 2.9% held by the top ten. Material for sequencing was PBMCs. The source of these receptors is a woman between 50 and 59 years old with lung cancer.

V is TRBV5-6 and J is TRBJ2-2; TRBD2 matches at 8 bases. Germline loops: CDR1 SGHDT, CDR2 YYEEEE. The length of the CDR3 is 19 residues. V shed 5 bases, J shed 6 bases, and the junction held 21 bases outside the gene matches. The CDR3 DNA follows: TGTGCCAGCAGTAATCCCGGGACTAGGTCTCTTGGGGGAGCCGGGGAGCTGTTTTTT. This translates into CASSNPGTRSLGGAGELFF.

The chain carries TRBV7-9 and TRBJ2-2; TRBD1 matches at 9 bases. From germline, CDR1 is SEHNR and CDR2 FQNEAQ (reference sequence). Trimming removed 2 bases from V and 7 bases from J; junction bases left unmatched: 8. This CDR3 spans 16 amino acids. CDR3 bases: TGTGCCAGCAGCTTAACCACAGGGGGCATAGGCGGGGAGCTGTTTTTT. Its translation is CASSLTTGGIGGELFF. The full variable domain, with the rest looked up from reference TRBV7-9 and TRBJ2-2, is DTGVSQNPRHKITKRGQNVTFRCDPISEHNRLYWYRQTLGQGPEFLTYFQNEAQLEKSRLLSDRFSAERPKGSFSTLEIQRTEQGDSAMYLCASSLTTGGIGGELFFGEGSRLTVL.

The chain is built from TRBV4-3 and TRBJ1-1; D not resolved. The CDR3 consists of 15 residues. Germline CDR1 is LGHNA and CDR2 is YSLEER. V was shortened by 4 bases and J by 7 bases, with 19 bases between the two germline ends. The CDR3: CASSLNDRGVREAFF. DNA for the CDR3: TGCGCCAGCAGCCTCAATGACCGCGGAGTCCGTGAAGCTTTCTTT.

The rearrangement joins TRBV27 to TRBJ1-5, with a possible D match to TRBD1 (5 bases). This CDR3 spans 15 amino acids. Trimming stripped 3 bases from V and 3 bases from J, with 12 bases between. Germline-derived CDR1 and CDR2 are MNHEY and SMNVEV (reference sequence). The CDR3 loop reads CASSFIQGPNQPQHF. CDR3 nucleotide sequence: TGTGCCAGCAGTTTCATCCAGGGCCCCAATCAGCCCCAGCATTTT.

J is TRBJ2-6 and V is TRBV27, with 8 bases matching TRBD1. J was trimmed by 0 bases and V by 5 bases; bases with no gene match: 12. The CDR3 length is 19 residues. Germline CDR1 MNHEY, CDR2 SMNVEV (reference sequence). In nucleotides, the CDR3 is TGTGCCAGCAGTAAAAGGACAGGGCTAGAATACTCTGGGGCCAACGTCCTGACTTTC. Translating it yields CASSKRTGLEYSGANVLTF.

V and J are TRBV12-5 and TRBJ1-3, with D possibly TRBD1 on 6 matching bases. This CDR3 is 18 amino acids long. V was clipped by 0 bases and J by 1 base, with 16 bases between them. Germline CDR1 LGHNT, CDR2 FRNRAP. The CDR3 DNA is TGTGCTAGTGGTTTGGTAATTACTATCGACAGGTCTGGAAACACCATATATTTT. This encodes CASGLVITIDRSGNTIYF.

The chain couples TRBV6-5 to TRBJ1-5; D is undetermined. The CDR3 is made up of 11 amino acids. V was pared by 6 bases and J by 11 bases, with 11 bases between. Germline V gene lookup returns CDR1 MNHEY and CDR2 SVGAGI. As DNA, the CDR3 is TGTGCCAGCAGGGTACAATCGGCCCAGCATTTT. Translating it yields CASRVQSAQHF.

V is TRBV5-1 and J is TRBJ2-5; TRBD1 is a possible D gene (6 bases). V was clipped by 3 bases and J by 5 bases, with 17 bases between them. Germline CDR1 is SGHRS and CDR2 is YFSETQ. The CDR3 has 15 residues. The CDR3 region has the DNA TGCGCCAGCAGCTGGGGGACACAGGGTGAGGAGACCCAGTACTTC. Its protein product is CASSWGTQGEETQYF. Full variable domain (outside the CDR3, taken from reference TRBV5-1 and TRBJ2-5): KAGVTQTPRYLIKTRGQQVTLSCSPISGHRSVSWYQQTPGQGLQFLFEYFSETQRNKGNFPGRFSGRQFSNSRSEMNVSTLELGDSALYLCASSWGTQGEETQYFGPGTRLLVL.

The chain combines TRBV6-5 with TRBJ1-1; D is unresolved. Per the germline V gene, CDR1 is MNHEY and CDR2 is SVGAGI. The CDR3 extends over 13 amino acids. Trimming removed 4 bases at V and 1 base at J, with 7 bases between. The CDR3 coding sequence is TGTGCCAGCAGTTTATCGGGGAACACTGAAGCTTTCTTT. This gives the protein CASSLSGNTEAFF.

The chain links TRBV11-2 to TRBJ2-2; maybe TRBD1 (6 bases). The CDR3 consists of 15 residues. CDR1 and CDR2 (germline): SGHAT, FQNNGV. Trimming left V 3 bases short and J 1 base short, with 9 bases between. The CDR3 loop is CASSLTGGNTGELFF. In DNA, the CDR3 is TGTGCCAGCAGCTTGACAGGTGGGAACACCGGGGAGCTGTTTTTT.

The CDR3 is CASSLAGLSSTQYF. DNA for the CDR3: TGTGCCAGCAGCTTAGCGGGGTTGTCGTCCACGCAGTATTTT. The V call is TRBV7-3, the J call TRBJ2-3; the D gene is possibly TRBD2 (6 bases). CDR3 length: 14 residues. Trimming left V 2 bases short and J 9 bases short, with 15 bases between. Germline V gene sequence: CDR1 SGHTA, CDR2 FQGTGA. Full variable domain (missing parts from reference TRBV7-3 and TRBJ2-3): GAGVSQTPSNKVTEKGKYVELRCDPISGHTALYWYRQSLGQGPEFLIYFQGTGAADDSGLPNDRFFAVRPEGSVSTLKIQRTERGDSAVYLCASSLAGLSSTQYFGPGTRLTVL.

The chain has TRBV7-2 and TRBJ1-2; tentative D call: TRBD1 (6 bases). Trimming cost V 5 bases and J 0 bases, with 19 bases left between them. This CDR3 has 17 amino acids. Germline CDR1 reads SGHTA; CDR2 reads FQGNSA. The DNA for the CDR3 is TGTGCCAGCAGCCGCACGGGCGCGGGGACACCTAACTATGGCTACACCTTC. Translation gives CASSRTGAGTPNYGYTF.

The rearrangement uses TRBV19 and TRBJ1-5, with a possible D match to TRBD1 (5 bases). This CDR3 has 14 residues. Germline-derived CDR1 and CDR2 are LNHDA and SQIVND (reference sequence). Trimming stripped 7 bases from V and 6 bases from J, with 16 bases between. CDR3 bases: TGTGCCAGTACAACCGGGGCTGGGGGTCAGCCCCAGCATTTT. Translated, it gives CASTTGAGGQPQHF.

This sequence joins TRBV2 and TRBJ2-1; D tentatively fits TRBD1 or TRBD2 (5 bases each). This CDR3 has 13 residues. Germline V CDR1 and CDR2: SNHLY, FYNNEI. Trimming took 9 bases from V and 8 from J, leaving 17 bases between them. In DNA form, the CDR3 reads TGTGCCAGAAGCCCCCCCCGGGGCGATGAGCAGTTCTTC. Translating gives CARSPPRGDEQFF.

The chain links TRBV15 to TRBJ2-6; D ambiguous. V dropped 9 bases and J dropped 0 bases, with 9 bases sitting between them. Germline V lookup: CDR1 LNHNV, CDR2 YYDKDF (reference sequence). This CDR3 spans 14 amino acids. The CDR3 here is CATKIGSGANVLTF. CDR3 bases: TGTGCCACAAAAATAGGCTCTGGGGCCAACGTCCTGACTTTC.

V is TRBV28 and J is TRBJ1-4, with D hard to call. The CDR3 is made up of 14 amino acids. Trimming left V 5 bases short and J 10 bases short, with 17 bases between. The V gene's germline CDR1 is MDHEN and CDR2 SYDVKM. The DNA for the CDR3 is TGTGCCAGCAGTCCGAGCCCTATCGGAACAAAACTGTTTTTT. It yields the protein CASSPSPIGTKLFF. Using reference TRBV28 and TRBJ1-4 for the parts outside the CDR3, the full variable domain is DVKVTQSSRYLVKRTGEKVFLECVQDMDHENMFWYRQDPGLGLRLIYFSYDVKMKEKGDIPEGYSVSREKKERFSLILESASTNQTSMYLCASSPSPIGTKLFFGSGTQLSVL.

The chain uses TRBV6-1 and TRBJ1-4, with D unclear. Germline V gene data show CDR1 as MNHNS and CDR2 as SASEGT. The CDR3 has 15 amino acids. Trimming left V 1 base short and J 8 bases short, with 14 bases between. CDR3 sequence (DNA): TGTGCCAGCAGTGAAGATTCAGCTTTTAGGGAAAAACTGTTTTTT. It translates to CASSEDSAFREKLFF.

The CDR3 spells CASSDRASSYNEQFF. The CDR3 DNA reads as TGTGCCAGCAGTGACAGGGCGAGCTCCTACAATGAGCAGTTCTTC. The chain joins TRBV25-1 to TRBJ2-1, with a weak D call TRBD1 (5 bases). The CDR3 runs 15 residues. Germline V gene lookup returns CDR1 MGHDK and CDR2 SYGVNS. Trimming removed 3 bases at V and 0 bases at J, with 9 bases between.

The CDR3: CASSPGQARQSNEQFF. CDR3 bases: TGTGCCAGCAGCCCAGGACAGGCCCGACAATCAAATGAGCAGTTCTTC. The chain carries TRBV5-8 and TRBJ2-1, with 7 bases aligning to TRBD1. Per germline, CDR1 SGHTS and CDR2 YDEGEE. The CDR3 covers 16 residues. Trimming took 4 bases from V and 7 from J; bases not matched to a gene: 14. The complete variable domain, with remaining parts taken from reference TRBV5-8 and TRBJ2-1, reads EAGVTQSPTHLIKTRGQQATLRCSPISGHTSVYWYQQALGLGLQFLLWYDEGEERNRGNFPPRFSGRQFPNYSSELNVNALELEDSALYLCASSPGQARQSNEQFFGPGTRLTVL.

The chain has TRBV5-4 and TRBJ2-1; weak D call: TRBD2 (6 bases). The CDR3 runs 15 residues. Trimming left V 4 bases short and J 0 bases short, with 11 bases between. The germline CDR1 and CDR2 sequences are SGHNT and YYREEE (reference sequence). The chain's CDR3 is CASSPLGSSYNEQFF. The CDR3 nucleotides are TGTGCCAGCAGCCCCCTCGGGAGCTCCTACAATGAGCAGTTCTTC.

This clone was seen a few times. J is TRBJ2-7 and V is TRBV27; 8 positions agree with TRBD1. The CDR3 is 14 residues long. After removal of 5 bases from V and 6 bases from J, the junction contained 9 bases not matched to a gene. In germline, CDR1 is MNHEY, CDR2 SMNVEV (reference sequence). CDR3 bases: TGTGCCAGCAGTCTTGGACAGGGCAAGTCCGAGCAGTACTTC. Its protein product is CASSLGQGKSEQYF.

The V and J genes are TRBV7-9 and TRBJ1-2, with D hard to call. V shed 2 bases and J shed 6 bases, with 7 bases lying between them. Germline CDR1 SEHNR, CDR2 FQNEAQ (reference sequence). The CDR3 contains 12 residues. CDR3: CASSLKGDGYTF. The CDR3 nucleotides read TGTGCCAGCAGCTTAAAAGGAGATGGCTACACCTTC. The full variable domain, in which reference TRBV7-9 and TRBJ1-2 provide the parts outside the CDR3, is DTGVSQNPRHKITKRGQNVTFRCDPISEHNRLYWYRQTLGQGPEFLTYFQNEAQLEKSRLLSDRFSAERPKGSFSTLEIQRTEQGDSAMYLCASSLKGDGYTFGSGTRLTVV.

Turning to this clone: Germline is not matched at one junction end, which may reflect a read error. The chain uses TRBV7-2 and TRBJ2-3; 7 bases map to TRBD2. The CDR3 is 16 residues long. Germline CDR1 SGHTA, CDR2 FQGNSA. The CDR3 is CASNLVGGSTTDTQYF. DNA of the CDR3: TGTGCCAGCAACTTAGTGGGGGGGTCTACTACAGATACGCAGTATTTT.

In DNA form, the CDR3 reads TGCGCCAGCAGGCCGGAAGCGATTAATTCACCCCTCCACTTT. The encoded protein is CASRPEAINSPLHF. The chain has TRBV5-1 and TRBJ1-6; D remains ambiguous. The CDR3 is 14 residues long. Trimming left V 5 bases short and J 6 bases short, with 12 bases between. Per the germline V gene, CDR1 is SGHRS and CDR2 is YFSETQ. Based on the CDR3 plus reference TRBV5-1 and TRBJ1-6, the full variable domain is KAGVTQTPRYLIKTRGQQVTLSCSPISGHRSVSWYQQTPGQGLQFLFEYFSETQRNKGNFPGRFSGRQFSNSRSEMNVSTLELGDSALYLCASRPEAINSPLHFGNGTRLTVT.

This clone was observed a few times. J is TRBJ1-5 and V is TRBV4-1; 10 bases map to TRBD1. Germline V gene data show CDR1 as MGHRA and CDR2 as YSYEKL. The CDR3 is 15 residues long. Losses at the gene ends were 5 bases for V and 4 bases for J; bases not matched to a gene: 5. DNA for the CDR3: TGCGCCAGCAGCGAAACGGGACAGGGGAATCAGCCCCAGCATTTT. Its protein product is CASSETGQGNQPQHF.